The T cell receptor (beta chain) described here comes from a study of T cell repertoires in cytomegalovirus infection. Study-level background: Both CMV infection and a matching HLA type were indicated by public TCR beta signatures. Broader study findings: Identification of carriers of CMV plus the relevant HLA was performed using cumulative public TCR beta family frequency. What dominated the ex vivo response were HLA-C-restricted CMV-specific TCR beta clonotypes.

MiXCR was run by TCRdb on the reads, yielding one entry per CDR3 protein. The sample carries around 200,000 distinct CDR3 sequences, about 18% recorded once. V was clipped by 4 bases and J by 6 bases, with 16 bases between them. The CDR3 covers 16 residues. The germline gives CDR1 SGHTA, CDR2 FQGNSA. About this clonotype itself: The target antigen is unknown.

The sequenced sample was CD8+ T cells from PBMCs. This clonotype was sampled from a human donor in good health (CMV status not recorded). Some clones in this sample may be carry-over from other donors' samples. The V call is TRBV7-2, the J call TRBJ1-6; TRBD1 might be the D (6 bases). CDR3 amino acids: CASSSLGQRINSPLHF. The CDR3 DNA reads TGTGCCAGCAGCTCCTTAGGACAGAGGATTAATTCACCCCTCCACTTT. Filled out from reference TRBV7-2 and TRBJ1-6, the complete variable domain reads GAGVSQSPSNKVTEKGKDVELRCDPISGHTALYWYRQSLGQGLEFLIYFQGNSAPDKSGLPSDRFSAERTGGSVSTLTIQRTQQEDSAVYLCASSSLGQRINSPLHFGNGTRLTVT.